This entry lists 7 T cell receptor beta chains sequenced from one sample in a study of blood T cell repertoires in COVID-19. Generated by immunoSEQ multiplex PCR, the TCRdb table keeps only in-frame clones and is missing some. The sample shows 250,000 or so clones, roughly 89% of them seen only once. The specimen sequenced was peripheral blood. Source of these receptors: a woman in her fifties or sixties with COVID-19, enrolled during active disease.

The chain couples TRBV11-1 to TRBJ2-3, with TRBD2 identical over 10 bases. The CDR3 has 16 amino acids. Germline lookup yields CDR1 SGHAT and CDR2 FQDESV (reference sequence). J lost 2 bases, V lost 5 bases, and 7 bases had no gene match. The CDR3 bases are TGTGCCAGCAGCCGGCTAGCGGGGGTTAACACAGATACGCAGTATTTT. Residues: CASSRLAGVNTDTQYF.

This chain joins TRBV7-3 and TRBJ1-6, with D hard to call. Deletions cut 4 bases from V and 4 bases from J, with 14 bases between. The CDR3 has 16 residues. The germline V gene encodes CDR1 SGHTA and CDR2 FQGTGA. CDR3 residues: CASSSRPSRYNSPLHF. The DNA for the CDR3 is TGTGCCAGCAGCTCAAGACCATCGCGGTATAATTCACCCCTCCACTTT. The full variable domain, its missing parts supplied by reference TRBV7-3 and TRBJ1-6, is GAGVSQTPSNKVTEKGKYVELRCDPISGHTALYWYRQSLGQGPEFLIYFQGTGAADDSGLPNDRFFAVRPEGSVSTLKIQRTERGDSAVYLCASSSRPSRYNSPLHFGNGTRLTVT.

The genes are TRBV19 and TRBJ1-5, with a possible D match to TRBD1 (5 bases). The CDR3 consists of 14 residues. V was trimmed by 1 base and J by 7 bases, leaving 11 bases between them. Germline CDR1 LNHDA, CDR2 SQIVND (reference sequence). In DNA form, the CDR3 reads TGTGCCAGTAGTATAGGGTCGGGGGGGCAGCCCCAGCATTTT. As protein: CASSIGSGGQPQHF.

The CDR3: CASSPDRLFSGNTIYF. CDR3 nucleotides: TGTGCCAGCTCACCGGACAGGCTCTTCTCTGGAAACACCATATATTTT. The V gene is TRBV18, the J gene TRBJ1-3, with TRBD1 matching 7 bases. V lost 3 bases, J lost 0 bases, and 5 bases stayed unmatched. From germline, CDR1 is KGHSH and CDR2 LQKENI. The CDR3 has 16 residues.

The chain recombines TRBV18 with TRBJ2-5; D gene unclear. Trimming took 8 bases from V and 3 from J, leaving 13 bases between them. CDR1 KGHSH and CDR2 LQKENI come from the germline V gene. CDR3 length: 13 amino acids. The CDR3 sequence: CASRLPGEETQYF. CDR3 in DNA: TGTGCCAGCCGACTTCCCGGAGAAGAGACCCAGTACTTC.

The chain carries TRBV5-5 and TRBJ1-1, with D uncertain. The CDR3 extends over 13 amino acids. V was cut by 3 bases and J by 2 bases, with 8 bases left in between. Germline CDR1 SGHKS, CDR2 YYEKEE (reference sequence). The CDR3 loop is CASSYGLNTEAFF. Here the CDR3 DNA reads TGTGCCAGCAGCTACGGACTAAACACTGAAGCTTTCTTT.

This chain uses TRBV7-2 with TRBJ1-3; D not certain. V lost 1 base and J lost 0, with 10 bases in between. This CDR3 contains 16 residues. Per the germline V gene, CDR1 is SGHTA and CDR2 is FQGNSA. CDR3 bases: TGTGCCAGCAGCTTAGGAAGCCAAAACTCTGGAAACACCATATATTTT. Translating gives CASSLGSQNSGNTIYF.